This TCR beta chain came from a study of blood T cell repertoires in COVID-19. Turning to the study itself: Researchers got acute and convalescent COVID-19 samples from the United States, Italy and Spain. In each case, the material was cDNA or gDNA derived from T cells, B-cell-depleted T cells, or PBMCs.

V was clipped by 4 bases and J by 0 bases; unmatched bases: 3. CDR3 size: 16 residues. In germline, CDR1 is SEHNR, CDR2 FQNEAQ (reference sequence). Original methodology: Using reference gene primer amplification, nucleated cell counts were estimated. The protocol was immunoSEQ multiplex PCR, while the TCRdb copy is restricted to in-frame clones and leaves out a portion. V and J calls and clone size come straight from that table; D and trimming were deduced from the DNA. The repertoire holds roughly 180,000 clones, with roughly 76% as singletons. The J gene is TRBJ1-4, the V gene TRBV7-9; 9 bases align to TRBD1. Sequences were obtained from peripheral blood. The source is a woman aged 45-65 years with active or convalescent COVID-19. Written as DNA, the CDR3 is TGTGCCAGCAGCTCGGGGACAGGGACAACTAATGAAAAACTGTTTTTT. Translation: CASSSGTGTTNEKLFF.